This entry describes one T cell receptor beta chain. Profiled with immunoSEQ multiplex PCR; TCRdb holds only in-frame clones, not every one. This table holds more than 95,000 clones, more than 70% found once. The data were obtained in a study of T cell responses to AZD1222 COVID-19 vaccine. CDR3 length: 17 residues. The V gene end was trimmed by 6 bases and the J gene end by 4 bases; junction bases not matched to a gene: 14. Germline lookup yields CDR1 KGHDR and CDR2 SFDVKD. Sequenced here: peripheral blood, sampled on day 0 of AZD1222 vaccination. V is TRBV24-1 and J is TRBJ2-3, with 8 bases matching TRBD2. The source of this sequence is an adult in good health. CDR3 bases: TGTGCCACCAGTCTCGGCAGCGGGGGTCAGATAGCAGATACGCAGTATTTT. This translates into CATSLGSGGQIADTQYF.